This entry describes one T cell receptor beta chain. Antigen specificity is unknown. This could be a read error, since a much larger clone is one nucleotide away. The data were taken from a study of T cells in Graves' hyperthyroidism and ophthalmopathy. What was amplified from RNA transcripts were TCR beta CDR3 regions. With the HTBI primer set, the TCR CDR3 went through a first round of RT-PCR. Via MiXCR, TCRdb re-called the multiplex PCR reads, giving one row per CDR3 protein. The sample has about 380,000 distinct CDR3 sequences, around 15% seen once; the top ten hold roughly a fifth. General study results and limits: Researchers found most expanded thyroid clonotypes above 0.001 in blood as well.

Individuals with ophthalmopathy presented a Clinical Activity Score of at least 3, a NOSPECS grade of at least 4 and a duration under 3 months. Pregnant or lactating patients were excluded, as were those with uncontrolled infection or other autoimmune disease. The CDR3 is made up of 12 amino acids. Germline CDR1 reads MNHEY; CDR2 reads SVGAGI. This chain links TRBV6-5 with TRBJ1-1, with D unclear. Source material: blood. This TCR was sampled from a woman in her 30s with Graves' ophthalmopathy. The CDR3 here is CASSHSGSEAFF. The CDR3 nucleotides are TGTGCCAGCAGTCACTCGGGAAGTGAAGCTTTCTTT.